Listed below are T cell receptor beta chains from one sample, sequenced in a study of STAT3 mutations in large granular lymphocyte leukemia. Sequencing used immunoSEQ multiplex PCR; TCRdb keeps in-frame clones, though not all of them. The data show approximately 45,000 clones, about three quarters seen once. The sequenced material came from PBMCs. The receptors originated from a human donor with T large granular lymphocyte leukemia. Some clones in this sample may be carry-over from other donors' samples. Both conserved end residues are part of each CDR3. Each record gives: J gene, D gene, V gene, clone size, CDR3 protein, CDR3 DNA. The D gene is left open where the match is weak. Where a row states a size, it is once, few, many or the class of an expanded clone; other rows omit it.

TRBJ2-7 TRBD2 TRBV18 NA CASSPGLAGAYEQYF TGTGCCAGCTCACCGGGACTAGCGGGGGCCTACGAGCAGTACTTC
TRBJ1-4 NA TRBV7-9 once CASSDISGGANEKLFF TGTGCCAGCAGCGACATTTCCGGGGGGGCTAATGAAAAACTGTTTTTT
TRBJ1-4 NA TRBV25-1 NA CASRGGTSNEKLFF TGTGCCAGCCGGGGGGGGACCAGTAATGAAAAACTGTTTTTT
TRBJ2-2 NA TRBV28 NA CASSLTNTGELFF TGTGCCAGCAGTTTAACGAACACCGGGGAGCTGTTTTTT
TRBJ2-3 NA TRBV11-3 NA CASSPTGQFGADTQYF TGTGCCAGCAGTCCTACCGGGCAGTTCGGAGCAGATACGCAGTATTTT
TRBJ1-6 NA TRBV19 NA CASKESSYNSPLHF TGTGCCAGTAAGGAGAGCTCCTATAATTCACCCCTCCACTTT
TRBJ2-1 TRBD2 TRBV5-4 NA CASSLADRGGAGNEQFF TGTGCCAGCAGCTTGGCCGACCGCGGGGGGGCAGGGAATGAGCAGTTCTTC
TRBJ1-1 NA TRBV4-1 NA CASSQEPSLSGVRKVEAFF TGCGCCAGCAGCCAAGAGCCATCTCTAAGTGGGGTAAGGAAAGTTGAAGCTTTCTTT
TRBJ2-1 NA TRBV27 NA CASSSLGGGSYNEQFF TGTGCCAGCAGTTCCCTAGGGGGGGGCTCCTACAATGAGCAGTTCTTC
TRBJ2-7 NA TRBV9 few CASSVGTASYEQYF TGTGCCAGCAGCGTAGGGACGGCCTCCTACGAGCAGTACTTC
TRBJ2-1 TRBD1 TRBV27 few CASWTGGYEQFF TGTGCCAGTTGGACAGGGGGCTATGAGCAGTTCTTC
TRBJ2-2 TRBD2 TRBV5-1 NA CASSSGLAGNTGELFF TGCGCCAGCAGCTCCGGACTAGCGGGGAACACCGGGGAGCTGTTTTTT
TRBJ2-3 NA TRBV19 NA CASSIGGDTQYF TGTGCCAGTAGTATAGGTGGAGATACGCAGTATTTT
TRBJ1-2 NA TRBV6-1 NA CASSGGLPCTF TGTGCCAGCAGCGGGGGGCTCCCTTGCACCTTC
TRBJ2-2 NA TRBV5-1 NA CASSRDVTGELFF TGCGCCAGCAGCCGGGACGTCACCGGGGAGCTGTTTTTT
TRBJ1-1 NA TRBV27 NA CASSLDSRGEAFF TGTGCCAGCAGTTTGGACAGTAGGGGGGAAGCTTTCTTT
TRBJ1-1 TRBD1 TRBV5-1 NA CASSFTSTGKETEAFF TGCGCCAGCAGCTTCACCTCGACAGGGAAGGAAACTGAAGCTTTCTTT
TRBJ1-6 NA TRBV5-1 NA CASRVDQVNSPLHF TGCGCCAGCAGGGTTGACCAGGTTAATTCACCCCTCCACTTT
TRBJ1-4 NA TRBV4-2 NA CASSQDEGSTNEKLFF TGTGCCAGCAGCCAAGATGAGGGGTCAACTAATGAAAAACTGTTTTTT
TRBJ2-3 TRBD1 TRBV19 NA CASSRSGGATDTQYF TGTGCCAGTAGTCGCTCAGGGGGCGCGACAGATACGCAGTATTTT
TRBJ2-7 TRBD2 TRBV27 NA CASSLPTSGGGISYEQYF TGTGCCAGCAGTTTACCGACTAGCGGGGGGGGGATCTCCTACGAGCAGTACTTC
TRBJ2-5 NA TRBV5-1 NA CASSRYQETQYF TGCGCCAGCAGCCGGTACCAAGAGACCCAGTACTTC
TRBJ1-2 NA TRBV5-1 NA CASSHQGNNYGYTF TGCGCCAGCAGCCATCAGGGGAATAACTATGGCTACACCTTC
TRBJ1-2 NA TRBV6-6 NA CASSYSGVLDYGYTF TGTGCCAGCAGTTACTCAGGGGTTTTGGACTATGGCTACACCTTC
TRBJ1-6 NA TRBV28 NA CASSLAGGTVNSPLHF TGTGCCAGCAGTTTAGCCGGGGGGACGGTGAATTCACCCCTCCACTTT
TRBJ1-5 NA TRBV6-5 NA CASSYSIGNRFGPQHF TGTGCCAGCAGTTACTCGATAGGCAACCGATTTGGACCCCAGCATTTT
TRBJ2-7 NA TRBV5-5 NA CASSSVLGIYYEQYF TGTGCCAGCAGCTCGGTCCTGGGTATTTACTACGAGCAGTACTTC
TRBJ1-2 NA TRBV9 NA CASSDRASYGYTF TGTGCCAGCAGCGACCGGGCCTCCTATGGCTACACCTTC
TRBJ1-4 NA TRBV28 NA CASSFFGDEKLFF TGTGCCAGCAGTTTTTTCGGGGATGAAAAACTGTTTTTT
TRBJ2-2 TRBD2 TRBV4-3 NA CASSQGVGGKTGELFF TGCGCCAGCAGCCAGGGAGTGGGGGGGAAGACCGGGGAGCTGTTTTTT
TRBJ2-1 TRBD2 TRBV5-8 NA CASSLGGGGLYNEQFF TGTGCCAGCAGCTTGGGAGGCGGGGGGCTTTACAATGAGCAGTTCTTC
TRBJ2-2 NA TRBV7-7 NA CASSPLQGSGELFF TGTGCTAGCAGCCCCCTCCAGGGTTCCGGGGAGCTGTTTTTT
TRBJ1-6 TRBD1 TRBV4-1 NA CASSQGRPSGRNTGALHF TGCGCCAGCAGCCAAGGTCGCCCTTCGGGTAGGAACACAGGGGCCCTCCACTTT
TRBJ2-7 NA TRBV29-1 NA CSVRSSGSGEQYF TGCAGCGTCCGAAGTTCGGGGTCGGGAGAGCAGTACTTC
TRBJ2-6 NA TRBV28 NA CASVGGSSGANVLTF TGTGCCAGCGTGGGCGGAAGCTCTGGGGCCAACGTCCTGACTTTC
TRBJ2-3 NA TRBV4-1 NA CASTPFAGGSTDTQYF TGCGCCAGCACCCCTTTTGCCGGGGGTAGCACAGATACGCAGTATTTT
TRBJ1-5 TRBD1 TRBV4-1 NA CASSQHRGEPQHF TGCGCCAGCAGCCAACACAGGGGTGAGCCCCAGCATTTT
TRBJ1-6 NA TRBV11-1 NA CASSSGDHRDSPLHF TGTGCCAGCAGCTCAGGGGACCACAGGGATTCACCCCTCCACTTT
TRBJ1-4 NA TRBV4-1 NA CASSLVVAEKLFF TGCGCCAGCAGCCTGGTTGTTGCGGAAAAACTGTTTTTT
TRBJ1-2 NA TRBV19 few CASRRPTGGEGGYTF TGTGCCAGTAGACGACCGACCGGGGGGGAAGGTGGCTACACCTTC